This T cell receptor beta chain originates from a study of shared clonotypes between healthy human individuals. Looking at the study overall: CD4 naive and memory got three plates each, CD8 naive two, CD8 memory one. Overall study findings and caveats: Larger estimated richness was generally recorded for naive subsets relative to memory subsets.

Assay used: immunoSEQ multiplex PCR; TCRdb lists only in-frame clones, some missing. Of some 2,000,000 clones detected, 90% to 97% appear once; the ten largest clones hold approximately 0.13%. The germline V gene encodes CDR1 SGHDN and CDR2 FVKESK. This CDR3 comprises 12 residues. V gave up 8 bases and J gave up 1 base, with 8 bases separating them. As to this clone: The antigen remains unidentified.

The sequencing sample was made of naive CD4+ T cells sorted from blood. Subset meaning: CD45RA+ positively selected. The source is a young man in good health. This chain uses TRBV14 with TRBJ1-1; D gene ambiguous. CDR3 DNA: TGTGCCAGCCCAAACCCGAACACTGAAGCTTTCTTT. Translation gives CASPNPNTEAFF.